The present T cell receptor beta chain was sequenced within a study of blood T cell repertoires in COVID-19. Study at large: COVID-19 samples, acute and convalescent, were from the United States, Italy and Spain. Nucleic acid was either cDNA or gDNA, and it came from T cells, B-cell-depleted T cells, or PBMCs.

Per the original data handling: Reference gene primer amplification gave nucleated cell count estimates. TCRdb keeps only in-frame clones here, not all; method: immunoSEQ multiplex PCR. That table furnishes V, J and clone size, whereas the DNA furnished D and trimming. In the table there are 400,000 to 500,000 clones, 86% of which are singletons. Germline assignment: CDR1 ENHRY and CDR2 SYGVKD. The CDR3 is made up of 16 amino acids. Trimming removed 0 bases at V and 3 bases at J, with 15 bases between. The chain recombines TRBV10-3 with TRBJ2-7; possibly TRBD1 for D (6 bases). The clonotype was recovered from a woman younger than 45 with active or convalescent COVID-19. Sequenced sample: peripheral blood. CDR3 sequence reads: CAISESPRGRGYEQYF. CDR3 sequence (DNA): TGTGCCATCAGTGAGTCCCCCAGGGGCCGGGGCTACGAGCAGTACTTC.